This passage covers 24 T cell receptor beta chains from one sample sequenced in a study of CXCR3-negative and CXCR3-positive naive CD8 T cells (dated by TCRdb to 2018 to 2020). The data were produced on a NextSeq 550. The Human TCR Profiling Kit (MiLaboratory) was used to make UMI-labeled 5' RACE TRB cDNA libraries. TCRdb reanalyzed the reads, keeping one entry per CDR3 protein sequence and omitting DNA. The data table for this sample lists some 130,000 distinct CDR3 sequences. 0.29% of the sample goes to the ten largest clones. Sequenced: naive CXCR3- CD8+ T cells from blood. Reading the label with the study, this specimen's cell subset or site is: CD45RO-CCR7+CD27+CD95- naive CD8+ T cells lacking CXCR3 (TNR3-). These receptors were obtained from a human donor in good health. Some clones in this sample may be carry-over from other donors' samples.

The CDR3 here is CASSLQLAVNEQFF. V usage is TRBV6-5 and J usage is TRBJ2-1; TCRdb proposes TRBD2, but this gene call is untestable without DNA. CDR3 length: 14 residues. The germline V gene encodes CDR1 MNHEY and CDR2 SVGAGI.

The V gene is TRBV2, the J gene TRBJ2-7; there is no DNA to check the TCRdb D call of TRBD1. The CDR3 covers 13 residues. Per germline, CDR1 SNHLY and CDR2 FYNNEI. The CDR3 sequence is CASGDRVTYEQYF. Drawing the rest from reference TRBV2 and TRBJ2-7, the complete variable domain is EPEVTQTPSHQVTQMGQEVILRCVPISNHLYFYWYRQILGQKVEFLVSFYNNEISEKSEIFDDQFSVERPDGSNFTLKIRSTKLEDSAMYFCASGDRVTYEQYFGPGTRLTVT.

The gene calls are TRBV6-5 and TRBJ2-1; TCRdb proposes TRBD1, but this gene call is untestable without DNA. The CDR3 sequence is 16 residues long. Germline V CDR1 and CDR2: MNHEY, SVGAGI. This CDR3 is CASSYRQGPPYNEQFF.

The chain employs TRBV5-5 and TRBJ1-1; no DNA is available, so the TRBD1 call from TCRdb remains unchecked. CDR1 is SGHKS, CDR2 YYEKEE, per germline (reference sequence). CDR3 size: 14 residues. CDR3 in amino acids: CASSLTGENTEAFF.

This chain links TRBV29-1 with TRBJ2-7; TCRdb's D call, TRBD1, is unchecked because there is no DNA. Germline-derived CDR1 and CDR2 are SQVTM and ANQGSEA. The CDR3 has 14 amino acids. CDR3 amino acids: CSVRQRENPYEQYF.

The CDR3 here is CAIRRGLETQYF. The chain links TRBV6-2 or TRBV6-3 to TRBJ2-5; TCRdb's D gene call, TRBD1, goes unchecked for lack of DNA. Germline values: CDR1 MNHEY, CDR2 SVGEGT. The CDR3 runs to 12 residues.

The chain employs TRBV28 and TRBJ2-1; there is no DNA to check the TCRdb D call of TRBD1. Germline V gene lookup returns CDR1 MDHEN and CDR2 SYDVKM. This CDR3 has 17 amino acids. The CDR3 sequence is CASSPVHLDRADNEQFF.

This sequence joins TRBV29-1 and TRBJ2-5; the D call from TCRdb, TRBD1, cannot be confirmed without DNA. CDR1 and CDR2 (germline): SQVTM, ANQGSEA. The CDR3 contains 15 residues. The CDR3 protein is CSVDLRGQTQETQYF.

This chain uses TRBV7-9 with TRBJ2-5; TCRdb's D call of TRBD1 is untestable without DNA. The CDR3 sequence is 13 residues long. The germline CDR1 and CDR2 sequences are SEHNR and FQNEAQ (reference sequence). CDR3: CASTVGGKETQYF.

This rearrangement joins TRBV28 to TRBJ2-3; the D call of TRBD1 rests on TCRdb alone, since no DNA is present to check it. The CDR3 contains 12 residues. Germline V gives CDR1 MDHEN, CDR2 SYDVKM. Here the CDR3 reads CASFHPGDTQYF.

The chain carries TRBV20-1 and TRBJ2-1; TCRdb lists TRBD2, though no DNA is available to test this call. CDR1 is DFQATT and CDR2 is SNEGSKA in the germline V gene (reference sequence). The CDR3 is made up of 15 amino acids. The CDR3 is CSAPPRFRDYNEQFF.

The CDR3 loop reads CSARGLAESRRDNEQFF. The chain links TRBV20-1 to TRBJ2-1; TCRdb calls TRBD2, which cannot be checked without DNA. The CDR3 length is 17 residues. Germline V gene sequence: CDR1 DFQATT, CDR2 SNEGSKA (reference sequence).

The V gene is TRBV13, the J gene TRBJ1-2; TCRdb's assignment of TRBD1 cannot be checked, as there is no DNA. CDR3 length equals 14 residues. The germline gives CDR1 PRHDT, CDR2 FYEKMQ (reference sequence). The CDR3 sequence is CASTRQGTNYGYTF.

The V and J genes are TRBV28 and TRBJ2-5; checking the TCRdb D call of TRBD2 is not possible without DNA. Germline lookup yields CDR1 MDHEN and CDR2 SYDVKM. The CDR3 contains 13 residues. CDR3 loop: CASSPARDETQYF.

The V and J genes are TRBV29-1 and TRBJ2-7; TCRdb proposes TRBD1, but this gene call is untestable without DNA. CDR3 length: 14 residues. Germline CDR1 reads SQVTM; CDR2 reads ANQGSEA. The CDR3 region is CSVETATGAYEQYF.

This chain joins TRBV20-1 and TRBJ1-4. The CDR3 sequence is 14 residues long. Germline CDR1 is DFQATT and CDR2 is SNEGSKA (reference sequence). CDR3 amino acids: CSATRPGLNEKLFF.

The V and J genes are TRBV28 and TRBJ2-1; the D call from TCRdb, TRBD1, cannot be confirmed without DNA. CDR3 length equals 17 residues. From germline, CDR1 is MDHEN and CDR2 SYDVKM. The CDR3 loop reads CASSLNRQASSYNEQFF. The entire variable domain, with the rest obtained from reference TRBV28 and TRBJ2-1, is as follows: DVKVTQSSRYLVKRTGEKVFLECVQDMDHENMFWYRQDPGLGLRLIYFSYDVKMKEKGDIPEGYSVSREKKERFSLILESASTNQTSMYLCASSLNRQASSYNEQFFGPGTRLTVL.

The chain is built from TRBV27 and TRBJ1-5; TCRdb's D call of TRBD1 is untestable without DNA. CDR1 and CDR2 from the germline V gene are MNHEY and SMNVEV (reference sequence). This CDR3 is 14 amino acids long. This CDR3 reads CASSFSQGHQPQHF.

The chain recombines TRBV13 with TRBJ1-1. The germline V gene encodes CDR1 PRHDT and CDR2 FYEKMQ (reference sequence). The CDR3 sequence is 12 residues long. The CDR3 loop reads CASSLSATEAFF.

Here the CDR3 reads CASSLAQGRTSTDTQYF. This chain uses TRBV7-9 with TRBJ2-3; TCRdb lists TRBD1, though no DNA is available to test this call. The CDR3 is 17 residues long. Germline CDR1 is SEHNR and CDR2 is FQNEAQ (reference sequence).

The chain employs TRBV28 and TRBJ1-1; the D call of TRBD1 rests on TCRdb alone, since no DNA is present to check it. Germline CDR1 and CDR2: MDHEN and SYDVKM. The CDR3 runs to 16 residues. CDR3: CASSSWGQKMNTEAFF.

J is TRBJ2-2 and V is TRBV6-2 or TRBV6-3; the D gene TCRdb calls, TRBD1, cannot be checked with no DNA. Looked up from germline, CDR1 is MNHEY and CDR2 is SVGEGT. The CDR3 runs 14 residues. Here the CDR3 reads CASSPTGSGGELFF.

This chain uses TRBV7-8 with TRBJ2-5; checking the TCRdb D call of TRBD1 is not possible without DNA. Germline V CDR1 and CDR2: SGHVS, FQNEAQ. There are 16 residues in the CDR3. CDR3 residues: CASSPNIGQGLETQYF.

CDR3: CASSSLTWDSASNYGYTF. This rearrangement joins TRBV7-9 to TRBJ1-2; without DNA, the TCRdb call of TRBD1 cannot be checked. Germline CDR1 and CDR2: SEHNR and FQNEAQ (reference sequence). This CDR3 is built from 18 residues.